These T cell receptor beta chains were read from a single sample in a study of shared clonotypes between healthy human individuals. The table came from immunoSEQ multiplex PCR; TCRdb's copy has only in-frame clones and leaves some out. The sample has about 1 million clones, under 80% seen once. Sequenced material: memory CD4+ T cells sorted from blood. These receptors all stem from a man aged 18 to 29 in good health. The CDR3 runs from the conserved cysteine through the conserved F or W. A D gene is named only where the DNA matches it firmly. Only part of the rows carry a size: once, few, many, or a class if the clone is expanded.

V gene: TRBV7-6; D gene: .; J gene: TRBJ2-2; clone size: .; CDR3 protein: CASSIGRAGELFF; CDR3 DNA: TGTGCCAGCAGCATAGGGAGAGCCGGGGAGCTGTTTTTT
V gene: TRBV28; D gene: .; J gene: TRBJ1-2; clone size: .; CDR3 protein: CASSLRANYGYTF; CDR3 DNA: TGTGCCAGCAGTTTGAGAGCTAACTATGGCTACACCTTC
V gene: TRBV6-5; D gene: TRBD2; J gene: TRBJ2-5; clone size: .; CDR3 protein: CASSTTSGGETQYF; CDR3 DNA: TGTGCCAGCAGTACGACTAGCGGGGGGGAGACCCAGTACTTC
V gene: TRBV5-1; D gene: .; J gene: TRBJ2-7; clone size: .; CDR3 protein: CASSLDVGVSFYEQYF; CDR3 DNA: TGCGCCAGCAGCTTGGACGTGGGGGTTTCATTTTACGAGCAGTACTTC
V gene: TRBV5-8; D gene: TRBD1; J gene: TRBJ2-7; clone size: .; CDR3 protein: CASSPDRGHEQYF; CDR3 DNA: TGTGCCAGCAGCCCGGACAGGGGCCACGAGCAGTACTTC
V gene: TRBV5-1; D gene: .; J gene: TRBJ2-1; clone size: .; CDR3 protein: CASSLMTNEQFF; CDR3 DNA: TGCGCCAGCAGCTTGATGACGAATGAGCAGTTCTTC
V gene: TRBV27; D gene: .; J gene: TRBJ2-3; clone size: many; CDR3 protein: CASRDPGTLFVDTQYF; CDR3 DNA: TGTGCCAGCAGGGACCCCGGGACCCTCTTCGTAGATACGCAGTATTTT
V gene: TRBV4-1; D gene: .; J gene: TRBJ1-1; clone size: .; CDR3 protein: CASSSREKTGRTEAFF; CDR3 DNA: TGCGCCAGCAGCTCCCGGGAGAAGACTGGGAGGACTGAAGCTTTCTTT
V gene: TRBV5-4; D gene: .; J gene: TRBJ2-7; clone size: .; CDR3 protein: CASSFPGQTTYEQYF; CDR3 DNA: TGTGCCAGCAGCTTCCCCGGGCAGACAACCTACGAGCAGTACTTC
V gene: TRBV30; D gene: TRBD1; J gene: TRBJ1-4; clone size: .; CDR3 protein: CAWSKDRAVTNEKLFF; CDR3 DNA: TGTGCCTGGAGCAAGGACAGGGCGGTAACTAATGAAAAACTGTTTTTT
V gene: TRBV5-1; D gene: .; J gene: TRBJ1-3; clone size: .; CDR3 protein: CASSLEVGGTGNTIYF; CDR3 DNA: TGCGCCAGCAGCTTGGAGGTCGGGGGAACTGGAAACACCATATATTTT
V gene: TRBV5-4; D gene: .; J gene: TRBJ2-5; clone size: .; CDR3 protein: CASSLGGRSETQYF; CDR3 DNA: TGTGCCAGCAGCTTGGGGGGCCGTTCAGAGACCCAGTACTTC
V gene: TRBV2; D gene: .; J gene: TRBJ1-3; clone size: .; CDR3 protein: CASSEVGIGQRSGNTIYF; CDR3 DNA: TGTGCCAGCAGCGAGGTCGGGATCGGGCAGCGCTCTGGAAACACCATATATTTT
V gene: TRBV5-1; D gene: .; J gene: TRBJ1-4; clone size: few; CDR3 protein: CASSLVGRQSGKLFF; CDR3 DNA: TGCGCCAGCAGCTTGGTGGGGAGGCAGTCGGGCAAACTGTTTTTT
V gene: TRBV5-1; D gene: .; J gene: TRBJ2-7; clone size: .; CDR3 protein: CASSSQWTASYEQYF; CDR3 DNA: TGCGCCAGCAGCTCACAGTGGACTGCATCCTACGAGCAGTACTTC
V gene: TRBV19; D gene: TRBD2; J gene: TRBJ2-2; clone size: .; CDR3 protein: CASTLGASGRVRTGELFF; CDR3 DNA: TGTGCCAGTACCCTTGGGGCTAGCGGGAGGGTGCGCACCGGGGAGCTGTTTTTT
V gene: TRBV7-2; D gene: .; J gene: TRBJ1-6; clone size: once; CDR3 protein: CASSLDAGFGNSPLHF; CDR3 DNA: TGTGCCAGCAGCTTAGACGCGGGATTCGGTAATTCACCCCTCCACTTT
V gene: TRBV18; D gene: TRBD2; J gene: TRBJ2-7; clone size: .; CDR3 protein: CASSPRGTSLGYEQYF; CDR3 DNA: TGTGCCAGCTCACCACGGGGGACTAGCTTAGGCTACGAGCAGTACTTC
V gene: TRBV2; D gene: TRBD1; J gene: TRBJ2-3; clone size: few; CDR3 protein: CASSPRDRGTDTQYF; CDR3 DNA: TGTGCCAGCAGTCCCCGGGACAGGGGGACAGATACGCAGTATTTT
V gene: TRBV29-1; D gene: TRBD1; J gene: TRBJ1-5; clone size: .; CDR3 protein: CSAITQGGSYSNQPQHF; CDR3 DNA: TGCAGCGCAATTACTCAGGGGGGATCTTATAGCAATCAGCCCCAGCATTTT
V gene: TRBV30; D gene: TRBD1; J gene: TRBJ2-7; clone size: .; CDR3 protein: CAWRGQSSSHF; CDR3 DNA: TGTGCCTGGAGGGGACAGTCCTCATCACACTTC
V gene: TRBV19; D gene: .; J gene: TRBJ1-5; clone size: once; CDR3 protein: CASQSTPNQPQHF; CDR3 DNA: TGTGCCAGCCAAAGCACCCCCAATCAGCCCCAGCATTTT
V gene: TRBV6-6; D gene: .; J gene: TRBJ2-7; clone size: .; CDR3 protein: CASSPRLELGEQYF; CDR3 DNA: TGTGCCAGCAGTCCCCGACTGGAGCTGGGCGAGCAGTACTTC
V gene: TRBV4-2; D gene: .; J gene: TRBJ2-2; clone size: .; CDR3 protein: CASSQDHSDTGELFF; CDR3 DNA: TGTGCCAGCAGCCAAGATCATTCGGACACCGGGGAGCTGTTTTTT
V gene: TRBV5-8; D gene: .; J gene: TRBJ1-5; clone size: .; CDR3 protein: CASSFGTESNQPQHF; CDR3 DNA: TGTGCCAGCAGCTTCGGGACGGAGAGCAATCAGCCCCAGCATTTT
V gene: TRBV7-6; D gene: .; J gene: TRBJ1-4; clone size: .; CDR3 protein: CASSSPDSLATNEKLFF; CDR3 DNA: TGTGCCAGCAGCTCACCCGACAGCCTTGCAACTAATGAAAAACTGTTTTTT
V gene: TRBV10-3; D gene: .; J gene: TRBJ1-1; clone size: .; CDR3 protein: CAIGDGGTEAFF; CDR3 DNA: TGTGCCATCGGAGATGGGGGGACTGAAGCTTTCTTT
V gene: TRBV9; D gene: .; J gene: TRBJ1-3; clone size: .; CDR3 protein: CASSVGQADTIYF; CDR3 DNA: TGTGCCAGCAGCGTAGGCCAGGCGGACACCATATATTTT
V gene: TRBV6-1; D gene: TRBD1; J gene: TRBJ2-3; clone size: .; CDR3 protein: CASSAAGTQGVTQYF; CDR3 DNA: TGTGCCAGCAGTGCCGCCGGGACCCAGGGGGTTACGCAGTATTTT
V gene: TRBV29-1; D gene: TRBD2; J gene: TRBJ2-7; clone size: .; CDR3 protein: CSCLGLAENF; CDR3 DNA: TGCAGCTGCCTAGGACTAGCGGAGAACTTC
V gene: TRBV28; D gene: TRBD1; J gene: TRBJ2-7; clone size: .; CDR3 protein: CASRRDRGKEQYF; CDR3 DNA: TGTGCCAGCCGCAGGGACAGGGGGAAGGAGCAGTACTTC
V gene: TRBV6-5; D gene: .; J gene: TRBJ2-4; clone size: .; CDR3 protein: CASSNALFGIQYF; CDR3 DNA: TGTGCCAGCAGTAACGCCCTTTTTGGCATTCAGTACTTC
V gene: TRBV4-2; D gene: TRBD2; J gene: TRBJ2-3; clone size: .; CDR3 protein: CASSHSLAGGRKDTQYF; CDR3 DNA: TGTGCCAGCAGCCATTCATTAGCGGGGGGGCGGAAAGATACGCAGTATTTT
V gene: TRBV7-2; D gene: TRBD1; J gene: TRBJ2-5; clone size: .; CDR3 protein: CASSSGQGSQETQYF; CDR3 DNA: TGTGCCAGCAGCTCGGGACAGGGATCACAAGAGACCCAGTACTTC
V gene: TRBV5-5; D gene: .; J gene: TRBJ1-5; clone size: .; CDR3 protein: CASSPTGQRFEPQHF; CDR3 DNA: TGTGCCAGCAGCCCTACAGGGCAGCGCTTTGAGCCCCAGCATTTT
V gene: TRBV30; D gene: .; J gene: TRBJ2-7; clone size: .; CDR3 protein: CAWKPFAGSYEQYF; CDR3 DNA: TGTGCCTGGAAGCCTTTTGCGGGGTCCTACGAGCAGTACTTC